This TCR beta chain was sequenced for a study of cytomegalovirus exposure and HLA in healthy donors. 13 Jbeta primers and 60 Vbeta primers were used for the PCR. This table comes from immunoSEQ multiplex PCR, and its TCRdb copy is limited to in-frame clones, with some not included. The profile covers 170,000 or so clones, with over 75% appearing a single time and 0.5% to 0.55% taken by the ten largest. Germline V gives CDR1 SGHTA, CDR2 FQGTGA. The CDR3 contains 15 residues. V dropped 6 bases and J dropped 2 bases, with 15 bases sitting between them. This chain joins TRBV7-3 and TRBJ2-3, with TRBD2 as a possible D gene (6 bases). The sequenced sample was PBMCs. This sequence was found in a woman aged 45-59 years in good health and CMV-seronegative. The CDR3 loop is CASSPLADPTDTQYF. In nucleotides, the CDR3 is TGTGCCAGCAGTCCTTTAGCGGACCCCACAGATACGCAGTATTTT.